This T cell receptor (beta chain) was recovered during a study of blood T cell repertoires in COVID-19. In the study overall: T cells, B-cell-depleted T cells, or PBMCs supplied cDNA or gDNA.

The CDR3 has 19 amino acids. V shed 2 bases and J shed 5 bases, with 24 bases lying between them. Germline V CDR1 and CDR2: MNHNS, SASEGT. In the study's own analysis: Reference gene primer amplification gave estimated nucleated cell counts. Sequencing was performed with immunoSEQ multiplex PCR; in TCRdb, only in-frame clones are kept and a portion is missing. V, J and clone size were drawn from that table, and D and trimming were deduced from the DNA. The table includes 200,000 to 250,000 clones, around 90% detected once. The rearrangement links TRBV6-1 to TRBJ2-2; D might be TRBD2 (6 bases). This clonotype originated in a woman between 45 and 65 years old with acute COVID-19. Sequencing was done on a sample of PBMCs or T cells enriched from blood (not recorded which). In nucleotides, the CDR3 is TGTGCCAGCAGTGAACTACGGACTACCCTATACCGCGGTACCGGGGAGCTGTTTTTT. As protein: CASSELRTTLYRGTGELFF.